These 5 T cell receptor beta chains share one sample of origin, sequenced in a study of beta chain features in type 1 diabetes. Of the isolated RNA, all was reverse transcribed, and so the sequenced material was expressed TCRB transcripts. The repertoire was sequenced with immunoSEQ multiplex PCR; TCRdb's copy has only in-frame clones and lacks some. The sample shows almost 350,000 clones, about 19% of them seen only once. The sample taken for sequencing was naive CD4+ T cells from blood. The receptors were sampled from a woman aged 18-30 years in good health.

The chain is built from TRBV29-1 and TRBJ1-2, with 7 bases lining up with TRBD1. The junction had 8 bases not matched to a gene; V was cut back by 2 bases and J by 2 bases. Germline-derived CDR1 and CDR2 are SQVTM and ANQGSEA. This CDR3 is 15 amino acids long. The CDR3 nucleotides read TGCAGCGTTGAAAGAACCGGGACAGCGAACTATGGCTACACCTTC. Its protein product is CSVERTGTANYGYTF. The full variable domain, rest sourced from reference TRBV29-1 and TRBJ1-2, is SAVISQKPSRDICQRGTSLTIQCQVDSQVTMMFWYRQQPGQSLTLIATANQGSEATYESGFVIDKFPISRPNLTFSTLTVSNMSPEDSSIYLCSVERTGTANYGYTFGSGTRLTVV.

This clone occurred a few times. The chain has TRBV9 and TRBJ2-7; TRBD1 agrees at 8 bases. CDR1 SGDLS and CDR2 YYNGEE come from the germline V gene. The CDR3 extends over 15 amino acids. Trimming at V came to 3 bases and at J to 1 base, leaving 6 bases not matched to a gene. The CDR3 bases are TGTGCCAGCAGCGGCGGACGGACAGGGTCCTACGAGCAGTACTTC. It encodes CASSGGRTGSYEQYF. The full variable domain, rest sourced from reference TRBV9 and TRBJ2-7, is DSGVTQTPKHLITATGQRVTLRCSPRSGDLSVYWYQQSLDQGLQFLIQYYNGEERAKGNILERFSAQQFPDLHSELNLSSLELGDSALYFCASSGGRTGSYEQYFGPGTRLTVT.

This clone was counted only a few times. The chain couples TRBV10-3 to TRBJ2-7; TRBD2 agrees at 7 bases. J lost 0 bases, V lost 3 bases, and 11 bases had no gene match. This CDR3 has 17 residues. Germline lookup yields CDR1 ENHRY and CDR2 SYGVKD. CDR3 DNA: TGTGCCATCAGTGAATCGAAGACTAGCTCGGGCTCCTACGAGCAGTACTTC. Protein product: CAISESKTSSGSYEQYF.

The gene calls are TRBV28 and TRBJ2-6, with TRBD1 as a possible D gene (6 bases). CDR3 size: 16 residues. Germline CDR1 reads MDHEN; CDR2 reads SYDVKM. The V gene lost 6 bases and the J gene lost 4 bases, with 16 bases spanning the gap. The CDR3 bases are TGTGCCAGCAGCTCCGCTCCAGGGGCCGGGGCCAACGTCCTGACTTTC. Protein: CASSSAPGAGANVLTF.

The chain recombines TRBV9 with TRBJ2-1; tentative D call: TRBD1 (5 bases). Germline V CDR1 and CDR2: SGDLS, YYNGEE. This CDR3 region has 17 residues. V was clipped by 0 bases and J by 3 bases, with 16 bases between them. CDR3 bases: TGTGCCAGCAGCGTAGAGGGGCTATCCGACCTCTACAATGAGCAGTTCTTC. Translated, it gives CASSVEGLSDLYNEQFF.